This is a list of T cell receptor beta chains from one sample in a study of T-cell reconstitution after alpha-beta-depleted transplantation in children. TCRdb itself ran the PCR reads through MiXCR, one entry per CDR3 protein. Counted here are 400,000 to 550,000 distinct CDR3 sequences, roughly 10% occurring once; the ten biggest clones make up 2% to 2.5%. The material was PBMCs, obtained before TCRalphabeta/CD19-depleted stem cell transplant. These receptors originate from a child aged 2 to 15 with inherited bone marrow failure, due to receive a stem cell transplant. Both conserved end residues are part of each CDR3. Each record gives: D gene, clone size, J gene, V gene, CDR3 DNA, CDR3 protein. A D gene is named only where the DNA matches it firmly. Size is stated for part of the rows, as once, few or many counts, or as a class when the clone is expanded.

. | . | TRBJ2-5 | TRBV5-4 | TGTGCCAGCAGCTTGGTATACGGGGCGCAAGAGACCCAGTACTTC | CASSLVYGAQETQYF
TRBD2 | many | TRBJ2-1 | TRBV10-3 | TGTGCCATCCAGATAGCGGGAGGTTACAATGAGCAGTTCTTC | CAIQIAGGYNEQFF
TRBD2 | many | TRBJ2-7 | TRBV4-2 | TGTGCCAGCAGCCAAGGGGCTCTAGCGGGAGTGGGCGAGCAGTACTTC | CASSQGALAGVGEQYF
TRBD2 | many | TRBJ2-7 | TRBV20-1 | TGCAGTGCTAGAACTCCCGGGACTAGCGGTCCCTACGAGCAGTACTTC | CSARTPGTSGPYEQYF
. | many | TRBJ2-7 | TRBV19 | TGTGCCAGTAGTATCGACAGCCGTTACTCCTACGAGCAGTACTTC | CASSIDSRYSYEQYF
. | many | TRBJ1-1 | TRBV3-1 | TGTGCCAGCAGCCAGGGCGGGGCCCCGATCGAAGCTTTCTTT | CASSQGGAPIEAFF
. | . | TRBJ1-4 | TRBV4-2 | TGTGCCAGCAGCCAAGATTTTCCTTTTAATGAAAAACTGTTTTTT | CASSQDFPFNEKLFF
. | . | TRBJ2-3 | TRBV20-1 | TGCAGTGCTAGAGATCTAGTCGGCACAGATACGCAGTATTTT | CSARDLVGTDTQYF
TRBD2 | few | TRBJ2-1 | TRBV27 | TGTGCCAGCAGTACCGTACTAGCGGGAGGGCCAAATGAGCAGTTCTTC | CASSTVLAGGPNEQFF
TRBD2 | . | TRBJ2-2 | TRBV12-3/TRBV12-4 | TGTGCCAGCAGCAAGACTAGCTCACTGGACACCGGGGAGCTGTTTTTT | CASSKTSSLDTGELFF
TRBD1 | many | TRBJ1-2 | TRBV6-2/TRBV6-3 | TGTGCCAGCAGTTACTCGAACTCGGACAGGGTTCGGTATGGCTACACCTTC | CASSYSNSDRVRYGYTF
. | few | TRBJ1-5 | TRBV12-3/TRBV12-4 | TGTGCCAGCAGACGGGGTCACGATCAGCCCCAGCATTTT | CASRRGHDQPQHF
TRBD2 | . | TRBJ2-3 | TRBV2 | TGTGCCAGCAGCCAAACTAGCGGGAGGGCCGGAGATACGCAGTATTTT | CASSQTSGRAGDTQYF
. | many | TRBJ2-7 | TRBV3-1 | TGTGCCAGCAGCCAGAACCAGGGTTCGGGTTTTGTTACGAGTTCGTACTTC | CASSQNQGSGFVTSSYF
. | many | TRBJ2-7 | TRBV5-1 | TGCGCCAGCAGCTTGGCCTACATGGGCTACGAGCAGTACTTC | CASSLAYMGYEQYF
. | few | TRBJ2-7 | TRBV7-2 | TGTGCCAGCAGCCGAGGACTCCGTGGGTTCGAGCAGTACTTC | CASSRGLRGFEQYF
. | many | TRBJ2-5 | TRBV7-8 | TGTGCCAGCAGCCGCTTCGGAGGCTTGGAGACCCAGTACTTC | CASSRFGGLETQYF
. | many | TRBJ1-1 | TRBV19 | TGTGCCAGTAGTACCCCCGGGGGGAACACTGAAGCTTTCTTT | CASSTPGGNTEAFF
TRBD1 | many | TRBJ2-1 | TRBV19 | TGTGCCAGTAGTCCGGGACAGGCGGGGTACAATGAGCAGTTCTTC | CASSPGQAGYNEQFF
. | many | TRBJ1-2 | TRBV9 | TGTGCCAGCAGCGCGCACGGACAGAACTATGGCTACACCTTC | CASSAHGQNYGYTF
. | many | TRBJ1-2 | TRBV4-1 | TGCGCCAGCAGCCCTTTGCTGGGGTCCTATGGCTACACCTTC | CASSPLLGSYGYTF
. | . | TRBJ2-2 | TRBV3-1 | TGTGCCAGCAGCCAAGAAGTTGGGCCTTACGGGGAGCTGTTTTTT | CASSQEVGPYGELFF
. | many | TRBJ1-1 | TRBV29-1 | TGCAGCGTCACGGACAGCCCGAACACTGAAGCTTTCTTT | CSVTDSPNTEAFF
. | . | TRBJ2-1 | TRBV10-2 | TGCGCCAGCACGAGGTTCGATTACAATGAGCAGTTCTTC | CASTRFDYNEQFF
. | many | TRBJ1-1 | TRBV3-1 | TGTGCCAGCAGCCCCTATAACACTGAAGCTTTCTTT | CASSPYNTEAFF
TRBD2 | . | TRBJ2-3 | TRBV10-3 | TGTGCCATCACCAGCGGGAAGGCAAATACGCAGTATTTT | CAITSGKANTQYF
. | many | TRBJ1-5 | TRBV12-3/TRBV12-4 | TGTGCCAGCAGTTTAAGTCAGAGCAATCAGCCCCAGCATTTT | CASSLSQSNQPQHF